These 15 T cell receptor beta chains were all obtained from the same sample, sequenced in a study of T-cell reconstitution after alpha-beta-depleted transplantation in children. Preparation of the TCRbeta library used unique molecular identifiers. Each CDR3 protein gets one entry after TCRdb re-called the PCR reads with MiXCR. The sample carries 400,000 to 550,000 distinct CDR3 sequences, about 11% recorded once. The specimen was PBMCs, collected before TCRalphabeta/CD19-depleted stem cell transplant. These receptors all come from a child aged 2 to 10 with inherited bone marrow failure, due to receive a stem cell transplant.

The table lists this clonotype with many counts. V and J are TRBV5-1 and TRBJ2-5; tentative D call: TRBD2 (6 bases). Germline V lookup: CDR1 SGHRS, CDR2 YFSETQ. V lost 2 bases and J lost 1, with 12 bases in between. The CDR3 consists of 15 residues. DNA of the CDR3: TGCGCCAGCAGCTTTTCTCCGGGACTCCAAGAGACCCAGTACTTC. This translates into CASSFSPGLQETQYF.

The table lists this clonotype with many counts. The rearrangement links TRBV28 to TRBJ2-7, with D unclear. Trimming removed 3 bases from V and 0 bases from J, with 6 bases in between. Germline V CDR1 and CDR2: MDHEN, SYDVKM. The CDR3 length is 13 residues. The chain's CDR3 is CASSFTNSYEQYF. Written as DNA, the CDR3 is TGTGCCAGCAGTTTCACTAACTCCTACGAGCAGTACTTC.

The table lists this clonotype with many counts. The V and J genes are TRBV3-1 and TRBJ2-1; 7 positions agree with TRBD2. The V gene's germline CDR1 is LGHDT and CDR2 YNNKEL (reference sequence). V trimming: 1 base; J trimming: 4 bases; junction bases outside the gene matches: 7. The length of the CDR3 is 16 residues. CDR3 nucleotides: TGTGCCAGCAGCCAAGTGGGCGGGAGCCCTTACAATGAGCAGTTCTTC. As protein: CASSQVGGSPYNEQFF.

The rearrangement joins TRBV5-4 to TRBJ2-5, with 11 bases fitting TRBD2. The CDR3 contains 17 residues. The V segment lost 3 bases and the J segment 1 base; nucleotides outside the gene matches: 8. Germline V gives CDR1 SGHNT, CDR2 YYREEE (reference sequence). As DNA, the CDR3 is TGTGCCAGCAGCTATACCGGGACTAGCGGCCCCCAAGAGACCCAGTACTTC. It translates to CASSYTGTSGPQETQYF.

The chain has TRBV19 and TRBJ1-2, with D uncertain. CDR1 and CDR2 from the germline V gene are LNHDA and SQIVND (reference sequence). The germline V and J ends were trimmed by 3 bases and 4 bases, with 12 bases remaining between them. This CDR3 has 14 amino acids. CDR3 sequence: CASSIERGSYGYTF. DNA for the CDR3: TGTGCCAGTAGTATCGAGCGGGGAAGCTATGGCTACACCTTC.

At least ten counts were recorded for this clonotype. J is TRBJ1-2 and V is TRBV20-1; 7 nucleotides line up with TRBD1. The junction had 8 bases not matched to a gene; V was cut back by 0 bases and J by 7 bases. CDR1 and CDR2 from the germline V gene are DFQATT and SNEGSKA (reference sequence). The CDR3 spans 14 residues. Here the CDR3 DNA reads TGCAGTGCTAGAGATGGAGGGGGCTTGGTTGGCTACACCTTC. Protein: CSARDGGGLVGYTF.

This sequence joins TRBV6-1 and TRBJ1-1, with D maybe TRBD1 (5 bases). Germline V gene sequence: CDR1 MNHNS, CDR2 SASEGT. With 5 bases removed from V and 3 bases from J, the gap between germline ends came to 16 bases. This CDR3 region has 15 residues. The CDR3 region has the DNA TGTGCCAGCAGTCCTGGGGGGGGGTGGGACACTGAAGCTTTCTTT. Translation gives CASSPGGGWDTEAFF.

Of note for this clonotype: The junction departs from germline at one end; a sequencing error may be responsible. The CDR3 spells CATSPMGLAANEQFF. The CDR3 region has the DNA TGTGCCACCTCACCAATGGGACTAGCGGCCAATGAGCAGTTCTTC. The chain combines TRBV18 with TRBJ2-1; 11 positions match TRBD2. CDR1 and CDR2 from the germline V gene are KGHSH and LQKENI. CDR3 length equals 15 residues.

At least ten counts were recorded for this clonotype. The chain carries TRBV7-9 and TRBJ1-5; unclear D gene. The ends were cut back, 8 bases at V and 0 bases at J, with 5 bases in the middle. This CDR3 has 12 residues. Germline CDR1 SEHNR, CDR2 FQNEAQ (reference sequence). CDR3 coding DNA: TGTGCCAGCGGTAATAGCAATCAGCCCCAGCATTTT. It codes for CASGNSNQPQHF. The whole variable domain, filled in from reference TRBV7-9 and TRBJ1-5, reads DTGVSQNPRHKITKRGQNVTFRCDPISEHNRLYWYRQTLGQGPEFLTYFQNEAQLEKSRLLSDRFSAERPKGSFSTLEIQRTEQGDSAMYLCASGNSNQPQHFGDGTRLSIL.

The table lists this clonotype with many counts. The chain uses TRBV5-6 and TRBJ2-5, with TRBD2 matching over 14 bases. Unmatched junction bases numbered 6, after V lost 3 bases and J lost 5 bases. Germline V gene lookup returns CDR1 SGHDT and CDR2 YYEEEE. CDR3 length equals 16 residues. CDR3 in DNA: TGTGCCAGCAGCTCCCCGGGACTAGCGGGAGTGGAGACCCAGTACTTC. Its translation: CASSSPGLAGVETQYF.

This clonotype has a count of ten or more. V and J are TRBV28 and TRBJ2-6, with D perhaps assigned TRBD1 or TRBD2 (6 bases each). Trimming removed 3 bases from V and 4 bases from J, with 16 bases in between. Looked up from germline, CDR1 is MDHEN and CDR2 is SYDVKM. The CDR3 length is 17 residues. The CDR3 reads CASSFIPGGDGANVLTF. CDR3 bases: TGTGCCAGCAGTTTTATCCCCGGGGGCGACGGGGCCAACGTCCTGACTTTC.

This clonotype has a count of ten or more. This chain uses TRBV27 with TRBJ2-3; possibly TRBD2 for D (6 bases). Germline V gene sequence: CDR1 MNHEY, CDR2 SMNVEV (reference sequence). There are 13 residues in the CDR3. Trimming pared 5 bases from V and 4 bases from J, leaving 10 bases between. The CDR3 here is CASSRWGADTQYF. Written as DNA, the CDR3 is TGTGCCAGCAGTAGGTGGGGGGCAGATACGCAGTATTTT.

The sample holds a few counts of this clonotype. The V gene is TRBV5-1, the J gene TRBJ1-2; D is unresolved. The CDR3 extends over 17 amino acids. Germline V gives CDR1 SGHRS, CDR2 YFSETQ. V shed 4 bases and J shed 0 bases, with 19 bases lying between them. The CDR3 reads CASSRYTRTEANYGYTF. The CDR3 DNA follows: TGCGCCAGCAGCCGATACACCCGGACTGAAGCTAACTATGGCTACACCTTC.

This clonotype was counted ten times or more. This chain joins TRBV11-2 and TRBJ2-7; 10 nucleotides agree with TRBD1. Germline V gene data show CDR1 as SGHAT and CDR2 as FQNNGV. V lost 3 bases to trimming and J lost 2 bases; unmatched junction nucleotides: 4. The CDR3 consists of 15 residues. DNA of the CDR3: TGTGCCAGCAGCTTCCGGGACAGGGGTGCCTACGAGCAGTACTTC. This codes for CASSFRDRGAYEQYF.

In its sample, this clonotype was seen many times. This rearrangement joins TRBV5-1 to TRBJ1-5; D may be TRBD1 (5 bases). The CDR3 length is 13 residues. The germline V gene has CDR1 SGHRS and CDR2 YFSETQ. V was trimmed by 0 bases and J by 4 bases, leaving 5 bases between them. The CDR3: CASSLGQNQPQHF. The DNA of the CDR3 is TGCGCCAGCAGCTTGGGACAGAATCAGCCCCAGCATTTT. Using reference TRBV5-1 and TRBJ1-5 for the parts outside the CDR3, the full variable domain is KAGVTQTPRYLIKTRGQQVTLSCSPISGHRSVSWYQQTPGQGLQFLFEYFSETQRNKGNFPGRFSGRQFSNSRSEMNVSTLELGDSALYLCASSLGQNQPQHFGDGTRLSIL.